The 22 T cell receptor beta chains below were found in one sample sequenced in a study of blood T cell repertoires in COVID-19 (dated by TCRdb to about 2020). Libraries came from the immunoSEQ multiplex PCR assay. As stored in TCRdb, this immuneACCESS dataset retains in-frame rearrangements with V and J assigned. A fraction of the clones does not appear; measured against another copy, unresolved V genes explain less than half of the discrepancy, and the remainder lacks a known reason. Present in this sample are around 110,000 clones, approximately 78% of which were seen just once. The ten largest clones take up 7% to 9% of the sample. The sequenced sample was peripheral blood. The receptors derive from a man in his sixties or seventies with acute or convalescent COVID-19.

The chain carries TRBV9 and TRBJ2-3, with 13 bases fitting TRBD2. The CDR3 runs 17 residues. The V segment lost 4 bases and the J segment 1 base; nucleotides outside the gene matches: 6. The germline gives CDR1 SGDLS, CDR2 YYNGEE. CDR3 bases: TGTGCCAGCAGCCCCTGGACTAGCGGGGGCGGCACAGATACGCAGTATTTT. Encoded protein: CASSPWTSGGGTDTQYF.

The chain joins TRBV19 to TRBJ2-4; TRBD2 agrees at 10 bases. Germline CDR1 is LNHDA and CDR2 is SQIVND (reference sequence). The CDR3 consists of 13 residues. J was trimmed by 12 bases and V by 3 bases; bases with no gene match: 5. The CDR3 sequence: CASSILAGVTQYF. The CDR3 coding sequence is TGTGCCAGTAGTATCCTAGCGGGAGTTACTCAGTACTTC.

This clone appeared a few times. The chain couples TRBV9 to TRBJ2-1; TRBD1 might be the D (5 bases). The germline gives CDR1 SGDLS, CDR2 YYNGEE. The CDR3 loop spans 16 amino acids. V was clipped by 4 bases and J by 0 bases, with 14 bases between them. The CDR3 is CASSTQAMLSYNEQFF. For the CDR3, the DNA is TGTGCCAGCAGCACACAGGCCATGCTCTCCTACAATGAGCAGTTCTTC.

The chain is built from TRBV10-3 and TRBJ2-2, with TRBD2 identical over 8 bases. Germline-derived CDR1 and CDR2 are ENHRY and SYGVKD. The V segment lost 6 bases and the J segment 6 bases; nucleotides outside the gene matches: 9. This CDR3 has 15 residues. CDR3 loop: CAISPGLGRAGELFF. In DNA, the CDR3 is TGTGCCATCAGCCCGGGACTAGGCAGGGCCGGGGAGCTGTTTTTT.

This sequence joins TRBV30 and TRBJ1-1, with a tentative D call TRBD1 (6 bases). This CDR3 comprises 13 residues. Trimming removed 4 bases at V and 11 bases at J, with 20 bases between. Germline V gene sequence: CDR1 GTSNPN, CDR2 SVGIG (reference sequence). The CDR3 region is CAWTLGGARGAFF. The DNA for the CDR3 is TGTGCCTGGACCCTGGGGGGGGCGCGAGGGGCTTTCTTT. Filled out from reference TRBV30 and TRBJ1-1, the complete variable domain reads SQTIHQWPATLVQPVGSPLSLECTVEGTSNPNLYWYRQAAGRGLQLLFYSVGIGQISSEVPQNLSASRPQDRQFILSSKKLLLSDSGFYLCAWTLGGARGAFFGQGTRLTVV.

CDR3 nucleotides: TGTGCCAGCAGTGATCCAAGACAGGGAACTAACTATGGCTACACCTTC. Translated: CASSDPRQGTNYGYTF. V gene TRBV25-1 combines with J gene TRBJ1-2, with TRBD1 matching 7 bases. The CDR3 runs to 16 residues. Germline CDR1 is MGHDK and CDR2 is SYGVNS. The junction had 7 bases not matched to a gene; V was cut back by 3 bases and J by 0 bases.

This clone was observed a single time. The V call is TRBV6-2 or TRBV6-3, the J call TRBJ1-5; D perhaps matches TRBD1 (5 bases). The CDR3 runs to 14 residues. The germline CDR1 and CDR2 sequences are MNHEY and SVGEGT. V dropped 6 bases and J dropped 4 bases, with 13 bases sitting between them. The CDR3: CASSSRALNQPQHF. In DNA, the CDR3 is TGTGCCAGCAGCTCCAGGGCCTTAAATCAGCCCCAGCATTTT.

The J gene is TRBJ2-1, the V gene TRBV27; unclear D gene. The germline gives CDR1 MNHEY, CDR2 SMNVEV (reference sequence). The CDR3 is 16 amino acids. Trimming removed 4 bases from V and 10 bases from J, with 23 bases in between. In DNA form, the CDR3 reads TGTGCCAGCAGTTCTTCCCTTAGTAGGTCAGGTCGCGAGCAGTTCTTC. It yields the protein CASSSSLSRSGREQFF.

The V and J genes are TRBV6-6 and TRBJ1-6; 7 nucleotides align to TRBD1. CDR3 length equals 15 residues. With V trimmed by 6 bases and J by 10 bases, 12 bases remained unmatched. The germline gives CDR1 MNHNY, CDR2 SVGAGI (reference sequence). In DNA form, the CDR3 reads TGTGCCAGCAGCTCCCCCGGGACAGACGTCTCACCCCTCCACTTT. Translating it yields CASSSPGTDVSPLHF.

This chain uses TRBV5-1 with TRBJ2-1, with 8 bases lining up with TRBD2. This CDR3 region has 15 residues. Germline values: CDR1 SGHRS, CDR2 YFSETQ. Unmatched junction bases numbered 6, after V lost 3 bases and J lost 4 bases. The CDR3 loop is CASSSVGGEYNEQFF. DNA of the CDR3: TGCGCCAGCAGCTCCGTCGGGGGGGAGTACAATGAGCAGTTCTTC.

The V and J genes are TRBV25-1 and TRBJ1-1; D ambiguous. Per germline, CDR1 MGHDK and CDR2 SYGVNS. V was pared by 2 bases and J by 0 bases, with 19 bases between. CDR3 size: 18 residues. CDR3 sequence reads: CASSERRAPFGMNTEAFF. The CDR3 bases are TGTGCCAGCAGTGAAAGGAGGGCTCCCTTTGGGATGAACACTGAAGCTTTCTTT. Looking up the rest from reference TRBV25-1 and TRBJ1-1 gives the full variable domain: EADIYQTPRYLVIGTGKKITLECSQTMGHDKMYWYQQDPGMELHLIHYSYGVNSTEKGDLSSESTVSRIRTEHFPLTLESARPSHTSQYLCASSERRAPFGMNTEAFFGQGTRLTVV.

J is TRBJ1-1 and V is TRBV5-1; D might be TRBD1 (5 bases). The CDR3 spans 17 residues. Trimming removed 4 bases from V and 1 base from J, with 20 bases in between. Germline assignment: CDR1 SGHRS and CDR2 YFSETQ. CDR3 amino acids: CASSPTYGPGGNTEAFF. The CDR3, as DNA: TGCGCCAGCAGCCCAACCTATGGGCCCGGGGGGAACACTGAAGCTTTCTTT.

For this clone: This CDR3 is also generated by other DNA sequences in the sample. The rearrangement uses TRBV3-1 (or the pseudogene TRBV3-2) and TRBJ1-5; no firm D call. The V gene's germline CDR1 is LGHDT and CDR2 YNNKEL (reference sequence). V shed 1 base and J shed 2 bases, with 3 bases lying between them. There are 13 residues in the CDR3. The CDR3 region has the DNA TGTGCCAGCAGCCAAGCAGGCAATCAGCCCCAGCATTTT. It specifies CASSQAGNQPQHF.

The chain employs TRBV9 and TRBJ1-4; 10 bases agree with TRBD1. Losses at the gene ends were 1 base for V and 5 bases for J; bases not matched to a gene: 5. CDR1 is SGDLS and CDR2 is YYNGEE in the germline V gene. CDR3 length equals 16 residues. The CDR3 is CASSVSWGQGNEKLFF. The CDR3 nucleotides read TGTGCCAGCAGCGTATCATGGGGACAGGGGAATGAAAAACTGTTTTTT. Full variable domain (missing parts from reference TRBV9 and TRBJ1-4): DSGVTQTPKHLITATGQRVTLRCSPRSGDLSVYWYQQSLDQGLQFLIQYYNGEERAKGNILERFSAQQFPDLHSELNLSSLELGDSALYFCASSVSWGQGNEKLFFGSGTQLSVL.

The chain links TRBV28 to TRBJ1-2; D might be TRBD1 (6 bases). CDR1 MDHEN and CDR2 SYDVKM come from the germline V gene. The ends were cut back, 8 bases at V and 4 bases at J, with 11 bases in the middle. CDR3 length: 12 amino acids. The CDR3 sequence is CASLGGGYGYTF. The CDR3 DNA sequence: TGTGCCAGCCTAGGGGGGGGCTATGGCTACACCTTC.

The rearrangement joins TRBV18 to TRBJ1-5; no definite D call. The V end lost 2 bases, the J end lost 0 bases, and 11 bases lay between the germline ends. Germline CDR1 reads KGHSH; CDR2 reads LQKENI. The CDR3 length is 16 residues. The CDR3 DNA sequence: TGTGCCAGCTCACCAAGTAGTCCTAATAGCAATCAGCCCCAGCATTTT. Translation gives CASSPSSPNSNQPQHF.

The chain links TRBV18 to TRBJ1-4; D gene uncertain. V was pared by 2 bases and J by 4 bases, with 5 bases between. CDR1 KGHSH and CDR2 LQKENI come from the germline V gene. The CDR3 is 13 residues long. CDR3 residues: CASSPGHNEKLFF. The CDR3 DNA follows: TGTGCCAGCTCACCAGGGCATAATGAAAAACTGTTTTTT.

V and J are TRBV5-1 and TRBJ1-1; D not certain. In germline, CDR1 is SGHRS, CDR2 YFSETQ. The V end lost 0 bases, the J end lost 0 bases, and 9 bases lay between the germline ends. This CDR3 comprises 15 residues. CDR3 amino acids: CASSLEAAMNTEAFF. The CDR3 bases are TGCGCCAGCAGCTTGGAGGCAGCGATGAACACTGAAGCTTTCTTT. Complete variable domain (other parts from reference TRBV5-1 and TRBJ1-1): KAGVTQTPRYLIKTRGQQVTLSCSPISGHRSVSWYQQTPGQGLQFLFEYFSETQRNKGNFPGRFSGRQFSNSRSEMNVSTLELGDSALYLCASSLEAAMNTEAFFGQGTRLTVV.

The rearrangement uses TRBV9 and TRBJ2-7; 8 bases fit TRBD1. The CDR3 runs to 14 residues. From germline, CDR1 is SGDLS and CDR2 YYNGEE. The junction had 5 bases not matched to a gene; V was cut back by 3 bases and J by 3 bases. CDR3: CASSEAGQGYEQYF. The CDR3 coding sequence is TGTGCCAGCAGCGAGGCAGGACAGGGCTACGAGCAGTACTTC.

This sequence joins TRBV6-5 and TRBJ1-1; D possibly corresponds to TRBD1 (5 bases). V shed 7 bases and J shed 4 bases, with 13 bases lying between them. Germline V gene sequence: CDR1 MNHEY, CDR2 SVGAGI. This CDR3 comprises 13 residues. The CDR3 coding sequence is TGTGCCAGCACCCAACCGGGGGGCACTGAAGCTTTCTTT. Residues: CASTQPGGTEAFF.

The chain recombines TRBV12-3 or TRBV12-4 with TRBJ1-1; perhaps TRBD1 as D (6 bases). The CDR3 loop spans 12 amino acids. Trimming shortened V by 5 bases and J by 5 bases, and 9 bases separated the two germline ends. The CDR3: CASSRTETEAFF. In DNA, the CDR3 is TGTGCCAGCAGTCGGACAGAGACTGAAGCTTTCTTT.

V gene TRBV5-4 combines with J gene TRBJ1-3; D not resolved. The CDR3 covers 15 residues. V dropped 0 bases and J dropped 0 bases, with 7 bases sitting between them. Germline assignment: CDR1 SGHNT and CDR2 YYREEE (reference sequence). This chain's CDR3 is CASSLGQVSGNTIYF. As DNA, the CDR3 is TGTGCCAGCAGCTTGGGGCAGGTCTCTGGAAACACCATATATTTT.